These 12 T cell receptor beta chains came from one sample sequenced in a study of cytomegalovirus exposure and HLA in healthy donors. TCRdb's table, derived via immunoSEQ multiplex PCR, lists solely in-frame clones and lacks some. The repertoire holds roughly 150,000 clones, with approximately 90% as singletons. Sequencing was done on a sample of PBMCs. These receptors all stem from a man aged 18 to 35 in good health and CMV-seronegative.

The rearrangement joins TRBV5-4 to TRBJ1-6, with TRBD1 identical over 11 bases. The V and J ends lost 4 bases and 8 bases, in that order; junction bases with no gene match: 2. Germline V CDR1 and CDR2: SGHNT, YYREEE (reference sequence). The CDR3 covers 14 residues. CDR3 nucleotide sequence: TGTGCCAGCAGCGGGGGACAGGGGGATTCACCCCTCCACTTT. It is translated as CASSGGQGDSPLHF.

The chain combines TRBV5-1 with TRBJ1-2; the match to TRBD1 covers 10 bases. CDR3 size: 18 residues. J lost 3 bases, V lost 4 bases, and 15 bases had no gene match. Germline V gene data show CDR1 as SGHRS and CDR2 as YFSETQ. The CDR3 loop is CASSKSPSGTGVDYGYTF. The DNA of the CDR3 is TGCGCCAGCAGCAAAAGCCCGTCCGGGACAGGGGTCGACTATGGCTACACCTTC.

This clone was found once. The V and J genes are TRBV5-6 and TRBJ2-7, with a possible D match to TRBD1 (6 bases). The germline V gene has CDR1 SGHDT and CDR2 YYEEEE. The CDR3 has 14 amino acids. The V end was cut by 2 bases, the J end by 4 bases, with 13 bases between. CDR3 nucleotide sequence: TGTGCCAGCAGCTTAGGGACATCGCCATACGAGCAGTACTTC. Its protein is CASSLGTSPYEQYF.

The rearrangement joins TRBV18 to TRBJ2-1; 8 positions agree with TRBD1. The length of the CDR3 is 16 residues. The germline gives CDR1 KGHSH, CDR2 LQKENI. The trim removed 5 bases at V and 5 bases at J, leaving 11 bases unmatched. The CDR3 here is CASSGLDRVLHNEQFF. CDR3 coding DNA: TGTGCCAGCTCAGGACTGGACAGGGTCCTTCACAATGAGCAGTTCTTC.

V usage is TRBV7-9 and J usage is TRBJ2-7; TRBD2 matches at 8 bases. V gave up 8 bases and J gave up 4 bases; unmatched junction bases: 7. This CDR3 spans 13 amino acids. Per the germline V gene, CDR1 is SEHNR and CDR2 is FQNEAQ (reference sequence). The CDR3 sequence: CASGLRGGYEQYF. The CDR3 DNA follows: TGTGCCAGCGGGTTACGGGGGGGGTACGAGCAGTACTTC.

At least ten counts were recorded for this clone. The chain carries TRBV6-1 and TRBJ1-2, with TRBD1 as a possible D gene (5 bases). Between the trimmed V and J ends, which lost 1 base and 5 bases, there was a span of 14 bases. The V gene's germline CDR1 is MNHNS and CDR2 SASEGT. The CDR3 has 15 amino acids. The CDR3: CASSEGDDGGYGYTF. The CDR3 region has the DNA TGTGCCAGCAGTGAAGGTGACGACGGGGGATATGGCTACACCTTC.

CDR3 in amino acids: CASSRSGVAYEQYF. The DNA for the CDR3 is TGTGCCAGCAGCCGTAGCGGGGTGGCCTACGAGCAGTACTTC. J is TRBJ2-7 and V is TRBV7-9; 8 nucleotides agree with TRBD2. Germline lookup yields CDR1 SEHNR and CDR2 FQNEAQ (reference sequence). Germline trimming cut 5 bases from V and 2 bases from J; bases unmatched to any gene: 5. The CDR3 consists of 14 residues. Based on the CDR3 plus reference TRBV7-9 and TRBJ2-7, the full variable domain is DTGVSQNPRHKITKRGQNVTFRCDPISEHNRLYWYRQTLGQGPEFLTYFQNEAQLEKSRLLSDRFSAERPKGSFSTLEIQRTEQGDSAMYLCASSRSGVAYEQYFGPGTRLTVT.

This chain joins TRBV7-9 and TRBJ2-7; weak D call: TRBD1 (5 bases). CDR3 length equals 13 residues. V was shortened by 6 bases and J by 3 bases, with 12 bases between the two germline ends. The germline V gene encodes CDR1 SEHNR and CDR2 FQNEAQ (reference sequence). The CDR3 region has the DNA TGTGCCAGCAGTCGGGCAGGGTACTACGAGCAGTACGTC. Translation gives CASSRAGYYEQYV.

The V gene is TRBV11-3, the J gene TRBJ2-1; D is possibly TRBD2 (5 bases). The CDR3 is 14 amino acids. CDR1 SGHNT and CDR2 YENEEA come from the germline V gene. V was pared by 1 base and J by 4 bases, with 8 bases between. This chain's CDR3 is CASSLGGSYNEQFF. The DNA for the CDR3 is TGTGCCAGCAGCTTAGGCGGGTCATACAATGAGCAGTTCTTC.

The rearrangement uses TRBV10-2 and TRBJ2-7; TRBD2 matches 7 bases. The V and J ends lost 6 bases and 5 bases, in that order; junction bases with no gene match: 16. The CDR3 loop spans 16 amino acids. Germline CDR1 is WSHSY and CDR2 is SAAADI. The CDR3 sequence: CASSRLGGEMANEQYF. Written as DNA, the CDR3 is TGCGCCAGCAGCCGATTGGGGGGGGAAATGGCGAACGAGCAGTACTTC.

V is TRBV7-8 and J is TRBJ1-2; 8 nucleotides align to TRBD1. The CDR3 covers 18 residues. V was pared by 0 bases and J by 5 bases, with 14 bases of the junction left unmatched. From germline, CDR1 is SGHVS and CDR2 FQNEAQ. The CDR3 spells CASSLAPGTGSHLYGYTF. CDR3 nucleotide sequence: TGTGCCAGCAGCTTAGCTCCCGGGACAGGAAGCCATCTTTATGGCTACACCTTC.

The chain uses TRBV7-9 and TRBJ1-2, with TRBD1 matching over 7 bases. Trimming removed 5 bases from V and 8 bases from J; junction bases left unmatched: 5. Germline CDR1 is SEHNR and CDR2 is FQNEAQ (reference sequence). This CDR3 has 12 residues. The CDR3 bases are TGTGCCAGCAGCGCGGGACAGTCCGGCTACACCTTC. Protein: CASSAGQSGYTF.